This TCR beta chain was recovered during a study of shared clonotypes between healthy human individuals. Assay: immunoSEQ multiplex PCR; the TCRdb copy retains only in-frame clones and omits some. The data hold some 2,100,000 clones, with about 92% observed a single time. The CDR3 spans 16 residues. V gave up 3 bases and J gave up 3 bases; unmatched junction bases: 9. Germline CDR1 and CDR2: SGDLS and YYNGEE. CD45RO-negative CD8 cells positively selected for CCR7 made up the naive population, which excluded terminally differentiated effector memory CD45RA+ cells. Material for sequencing was naive CD8+ T cells from PBMCs. This clonotype was sampled from a man younger than 30 in good health. Some clones in this sample may be carry-over from other donors' samples. This chain links TRBV9 with TRBJ2-5; 9 nucleotides agree with TRBD1. The CDR3 loop is CASSARGQGLEETQYF. CDR3 sequence (DNA): TGTGCCAGCAGCGCAAGAGGACAGGGGTTAGAAGAGACCCAGTACTTC.